This T cell receptor beta chain was documented in a study of T cell responses to AZD1222 COVID-19 vaccine. Looking at the study overall: Pooling covered second doses at about 4 or about 12 weeks. Study-wide results and limits: Spike-wide vaccine-associated CD4 TCRs dominated at 160-218 and 743-854. It should be noted that donors were predominantly white British and more often female, and clonal diversity was possibly underestimated. Two doses of AZD1222 preceded a rise in Spike-specific TCR breadth and depth.

The CDR3 totals 13 residues. The junction had 3 bases not matched to a gene; V was cut back by 6 bases and J by 6 bases. This table comes from immunoSEQ multiplex PCR, and its TCRdb copy is limited to in-frame clones, with some not included. Here the sample spans under 150,000 clones, roughly 93% being singletons. As regards this clone: Its antigen is not known.

The chain recombines TRBV12-3 or TRBV12-4 with TRBJ2-2; 8 nucleotides match TRBD1. Sequencing used peripheral blood, obtained on day 0 of AZD1222 vaccination. The TCR sequence derives from an adult in good health. The CDR3 region is CASSRQGSGELFF. For the CDR3, the DNA is TGTGCCAGCAGCCGACAGGGGTCCGGGGAGCTGTTTTTT.